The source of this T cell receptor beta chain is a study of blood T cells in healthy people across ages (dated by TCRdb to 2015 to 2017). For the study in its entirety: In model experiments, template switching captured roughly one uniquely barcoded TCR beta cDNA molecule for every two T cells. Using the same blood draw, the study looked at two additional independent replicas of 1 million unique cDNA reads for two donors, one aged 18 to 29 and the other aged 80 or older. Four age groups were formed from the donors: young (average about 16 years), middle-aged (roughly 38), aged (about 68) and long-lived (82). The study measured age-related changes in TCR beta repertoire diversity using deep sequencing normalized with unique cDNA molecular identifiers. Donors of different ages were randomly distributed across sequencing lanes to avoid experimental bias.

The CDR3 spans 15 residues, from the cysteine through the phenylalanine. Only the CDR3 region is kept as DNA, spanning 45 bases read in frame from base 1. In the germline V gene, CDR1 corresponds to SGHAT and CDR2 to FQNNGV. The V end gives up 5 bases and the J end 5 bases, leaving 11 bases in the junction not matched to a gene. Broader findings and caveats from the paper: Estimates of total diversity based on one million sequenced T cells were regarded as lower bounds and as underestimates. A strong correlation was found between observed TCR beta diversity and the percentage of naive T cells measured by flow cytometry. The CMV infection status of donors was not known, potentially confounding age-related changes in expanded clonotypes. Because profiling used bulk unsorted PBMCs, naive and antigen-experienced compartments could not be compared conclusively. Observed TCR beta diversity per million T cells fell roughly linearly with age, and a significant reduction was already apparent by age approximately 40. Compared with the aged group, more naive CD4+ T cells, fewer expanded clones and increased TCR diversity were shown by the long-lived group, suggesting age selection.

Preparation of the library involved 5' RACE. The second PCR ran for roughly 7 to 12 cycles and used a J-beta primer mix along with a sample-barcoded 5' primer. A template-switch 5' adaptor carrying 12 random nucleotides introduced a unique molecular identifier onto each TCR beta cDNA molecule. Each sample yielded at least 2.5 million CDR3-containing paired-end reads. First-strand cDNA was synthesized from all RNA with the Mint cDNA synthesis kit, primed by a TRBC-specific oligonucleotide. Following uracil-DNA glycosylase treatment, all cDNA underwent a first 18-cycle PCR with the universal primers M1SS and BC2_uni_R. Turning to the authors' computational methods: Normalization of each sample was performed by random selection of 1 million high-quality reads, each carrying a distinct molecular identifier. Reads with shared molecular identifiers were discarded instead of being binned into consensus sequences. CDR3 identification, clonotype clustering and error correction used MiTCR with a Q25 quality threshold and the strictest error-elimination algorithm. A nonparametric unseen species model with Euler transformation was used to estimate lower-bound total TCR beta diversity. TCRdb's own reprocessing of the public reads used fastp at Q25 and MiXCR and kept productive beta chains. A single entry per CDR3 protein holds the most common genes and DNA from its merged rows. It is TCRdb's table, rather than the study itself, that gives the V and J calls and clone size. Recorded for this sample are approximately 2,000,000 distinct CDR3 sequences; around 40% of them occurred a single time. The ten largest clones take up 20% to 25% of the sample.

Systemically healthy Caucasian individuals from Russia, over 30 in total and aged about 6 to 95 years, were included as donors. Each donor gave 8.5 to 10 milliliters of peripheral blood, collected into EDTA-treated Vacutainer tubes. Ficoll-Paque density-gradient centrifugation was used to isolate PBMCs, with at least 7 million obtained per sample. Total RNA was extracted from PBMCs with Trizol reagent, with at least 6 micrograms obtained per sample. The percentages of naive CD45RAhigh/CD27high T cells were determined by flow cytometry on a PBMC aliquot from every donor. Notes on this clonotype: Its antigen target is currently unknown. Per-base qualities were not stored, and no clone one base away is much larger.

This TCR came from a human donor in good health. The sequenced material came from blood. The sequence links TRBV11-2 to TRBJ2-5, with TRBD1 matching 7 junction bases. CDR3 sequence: CASSRDREHFETQYF. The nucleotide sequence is TGTGCCAGCAGCCGAGACAGGGAGCATTTCGAGACCCAGTACTTC.